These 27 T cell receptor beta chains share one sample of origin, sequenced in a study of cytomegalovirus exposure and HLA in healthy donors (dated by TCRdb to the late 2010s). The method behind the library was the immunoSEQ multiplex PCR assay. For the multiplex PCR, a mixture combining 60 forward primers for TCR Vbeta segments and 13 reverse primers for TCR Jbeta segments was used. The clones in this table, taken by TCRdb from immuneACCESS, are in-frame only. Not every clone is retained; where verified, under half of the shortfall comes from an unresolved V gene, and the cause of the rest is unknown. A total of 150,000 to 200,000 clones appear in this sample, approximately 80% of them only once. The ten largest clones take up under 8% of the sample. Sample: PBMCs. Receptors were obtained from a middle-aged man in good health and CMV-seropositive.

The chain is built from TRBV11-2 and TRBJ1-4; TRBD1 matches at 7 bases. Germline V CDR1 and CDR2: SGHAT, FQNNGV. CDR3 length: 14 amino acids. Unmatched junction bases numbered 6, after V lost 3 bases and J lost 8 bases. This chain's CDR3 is CASSLWQGEEKLFF. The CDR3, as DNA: TGTGCCAGCAGCTTGTGGCAGGGGGAGGAAAAACTGTTTTTT.

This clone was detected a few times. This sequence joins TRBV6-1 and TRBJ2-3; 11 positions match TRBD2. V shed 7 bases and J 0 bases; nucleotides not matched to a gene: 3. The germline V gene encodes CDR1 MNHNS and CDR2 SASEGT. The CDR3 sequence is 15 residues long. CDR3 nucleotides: TGTGCCAGCACTAGGACTAGCGGGAGCACAGATACGCAGTATTTT. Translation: CASTRTSGSTDTQYF.

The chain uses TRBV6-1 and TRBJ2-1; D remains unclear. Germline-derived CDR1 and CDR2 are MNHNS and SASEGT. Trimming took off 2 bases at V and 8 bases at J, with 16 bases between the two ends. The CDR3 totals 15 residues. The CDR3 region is CASSERVPWAHEQFF. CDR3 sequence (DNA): TGTGCCAGCAGTGAACGAGTTCCTTGGGCCCATGAGCAGTTCTTC.

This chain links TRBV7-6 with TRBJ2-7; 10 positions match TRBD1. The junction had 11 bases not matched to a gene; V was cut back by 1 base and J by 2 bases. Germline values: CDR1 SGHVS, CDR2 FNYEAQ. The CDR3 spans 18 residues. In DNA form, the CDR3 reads TGTGCCAGCAGCTTAGTGGGACAGGGGAAAGTTAGGACCTACGAGCAGTACGTC. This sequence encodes CASSLVGQGKVRTYEQYV.

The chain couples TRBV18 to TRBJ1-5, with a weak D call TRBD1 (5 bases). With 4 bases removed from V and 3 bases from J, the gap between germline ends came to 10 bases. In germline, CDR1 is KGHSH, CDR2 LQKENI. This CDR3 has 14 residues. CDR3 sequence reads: CASSRGGDNQPQHF. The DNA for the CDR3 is TGTGCCAGCTCACGGGGGGGGGACAATCAGCCCCAGCATTTT.

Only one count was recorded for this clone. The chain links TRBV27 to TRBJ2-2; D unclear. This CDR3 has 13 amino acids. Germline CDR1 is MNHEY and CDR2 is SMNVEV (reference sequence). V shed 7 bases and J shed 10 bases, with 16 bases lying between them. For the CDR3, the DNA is TGTGCCAGCACCCCCGGGTCCTCCGAGGAGCTGTTTTTT. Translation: CASTPGSSEELFF.

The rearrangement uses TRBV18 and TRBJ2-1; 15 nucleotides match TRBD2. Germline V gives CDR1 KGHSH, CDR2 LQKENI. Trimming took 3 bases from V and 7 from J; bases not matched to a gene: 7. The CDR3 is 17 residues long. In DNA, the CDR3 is TGTGCCAGCTCACCCGCCGGACTAGCGGGGGGGAATAATGAGCAGTTCTTC. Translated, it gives CASSPAGLAGGNNEQFF.

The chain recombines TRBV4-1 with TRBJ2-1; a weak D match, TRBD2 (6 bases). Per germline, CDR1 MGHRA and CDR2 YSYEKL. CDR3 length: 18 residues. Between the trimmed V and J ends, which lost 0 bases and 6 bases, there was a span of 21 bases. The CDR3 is CASSQDQILGGFSNEQFF. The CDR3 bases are TGCGCCAGCAGCCAAGACCAGATTTTGGGGGGATTTAGCAATGAGCAGTTCTTC.

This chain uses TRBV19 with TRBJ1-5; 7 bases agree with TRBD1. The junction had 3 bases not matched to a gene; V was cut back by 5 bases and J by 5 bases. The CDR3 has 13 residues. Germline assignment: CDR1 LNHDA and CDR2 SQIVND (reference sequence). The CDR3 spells CASSSGTDQPQHF. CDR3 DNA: TGTGCCAGTAGTTCCGGGACAGATCAGCCCCAGCATTTT. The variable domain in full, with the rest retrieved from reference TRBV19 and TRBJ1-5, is DGGITQSPKYLFRKEGQNVTLSCEQNLNHDAMYWYRQDPGQGLRLIYYSQIVNDFQKGDIAEGYSVSREKKESFPLTVTSAQKNPTAFYLCASSSGTDQPQHFGDGTRLSIL.

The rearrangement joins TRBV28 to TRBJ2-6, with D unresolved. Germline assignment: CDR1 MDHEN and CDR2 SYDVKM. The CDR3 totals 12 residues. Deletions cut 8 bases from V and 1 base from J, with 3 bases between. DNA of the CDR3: TGTGCCAGCCTTTCTGGGGCCAACGTCCTGACTTTC. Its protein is CASLSGANVLTF.

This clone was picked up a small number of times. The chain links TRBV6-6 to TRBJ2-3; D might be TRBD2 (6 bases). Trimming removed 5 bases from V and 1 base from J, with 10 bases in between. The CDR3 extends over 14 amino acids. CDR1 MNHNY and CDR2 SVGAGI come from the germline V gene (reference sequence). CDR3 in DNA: TGTGCCAGCAGTACGGGACTGCGCACAGATACGCAGTATTTT. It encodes CASSTGLRTDTQYF.

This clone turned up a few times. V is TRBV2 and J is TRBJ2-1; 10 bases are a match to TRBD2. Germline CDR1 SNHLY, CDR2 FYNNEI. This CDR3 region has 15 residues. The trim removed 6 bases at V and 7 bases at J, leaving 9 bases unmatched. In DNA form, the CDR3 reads TGTGCCAGCAGCCTTGCTAGCGGGAGTTGGAATGAGCAGTTCTTC. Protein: CASSLASGSWNEQFF.

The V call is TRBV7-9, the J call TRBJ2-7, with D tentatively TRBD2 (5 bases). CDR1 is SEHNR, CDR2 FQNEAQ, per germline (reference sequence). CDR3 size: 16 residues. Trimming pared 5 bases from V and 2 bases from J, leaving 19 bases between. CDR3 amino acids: CASSPHSGGRTYEQYV. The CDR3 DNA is TGTGCCAGCAGCCCCCACTCCGGCGGGCGCACCTACGAGCAGTACGTC.

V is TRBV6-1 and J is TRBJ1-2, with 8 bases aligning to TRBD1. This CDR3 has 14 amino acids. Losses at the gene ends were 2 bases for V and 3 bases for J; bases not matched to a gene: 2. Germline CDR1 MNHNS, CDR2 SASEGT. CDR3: CASSETGGHYGYTF. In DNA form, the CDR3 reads TGTGCCAGCAGTGAAACAGGGGGACACTATGGCTACACCTTC.

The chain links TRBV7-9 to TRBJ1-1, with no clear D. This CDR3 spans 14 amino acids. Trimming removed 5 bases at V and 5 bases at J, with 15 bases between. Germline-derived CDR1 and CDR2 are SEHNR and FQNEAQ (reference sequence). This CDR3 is CASSAPRGFTEAFF. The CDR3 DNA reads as TGTGCCAGCAGCGCCCCACGGGGTTTTACTGAAGCTTTCTTT.

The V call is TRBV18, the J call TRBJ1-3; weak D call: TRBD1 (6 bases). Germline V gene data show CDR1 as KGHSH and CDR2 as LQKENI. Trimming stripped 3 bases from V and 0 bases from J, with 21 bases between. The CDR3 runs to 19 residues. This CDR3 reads CASSPIPLGQKVSGNTIYF. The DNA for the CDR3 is TGTGCCAGCTCACCTATACCTCTTGGACAGAAAGTCTCTGGAAACACCATATATTTT.

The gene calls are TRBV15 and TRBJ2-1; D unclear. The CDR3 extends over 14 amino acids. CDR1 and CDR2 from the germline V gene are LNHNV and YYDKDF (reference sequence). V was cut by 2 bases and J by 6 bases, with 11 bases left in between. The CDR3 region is CATSRSPVFNEQFF. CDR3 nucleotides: TGTGCCACCAGCAGAAGCCCGGTTTTCAATGAGCAGTTCTTC.

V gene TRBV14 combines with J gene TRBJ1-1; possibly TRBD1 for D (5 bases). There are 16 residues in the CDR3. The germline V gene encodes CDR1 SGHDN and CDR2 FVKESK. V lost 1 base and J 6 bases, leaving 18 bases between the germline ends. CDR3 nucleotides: TGTGCCAGCAGCCAAGTAGGAACAGGCCTGCCCGCTGAAGCTTTCTTT. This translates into CASSQVGTGLPAEAFF.

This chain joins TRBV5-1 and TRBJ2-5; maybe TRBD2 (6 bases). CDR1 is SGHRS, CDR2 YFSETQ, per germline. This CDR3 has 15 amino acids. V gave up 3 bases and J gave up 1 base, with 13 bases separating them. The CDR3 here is CASSSGTRPQETQYF. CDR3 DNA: TGCGCCAGCAGCTCCGGGACTCGACCCCAAGAGACCCAGTACTTC.

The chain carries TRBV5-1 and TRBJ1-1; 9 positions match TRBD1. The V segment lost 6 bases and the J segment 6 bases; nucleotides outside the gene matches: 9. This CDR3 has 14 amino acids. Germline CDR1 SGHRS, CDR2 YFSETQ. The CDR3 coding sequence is TGCGCCAGCAACCCGGGACAGGGAACCCCTGAAGCTTTCTTT. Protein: CASNPGQGTPEAFF.

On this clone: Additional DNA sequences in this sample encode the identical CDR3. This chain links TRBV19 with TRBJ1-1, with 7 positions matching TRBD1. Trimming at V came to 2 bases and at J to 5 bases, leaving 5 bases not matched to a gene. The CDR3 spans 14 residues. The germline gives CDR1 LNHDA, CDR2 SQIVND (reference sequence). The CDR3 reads CASSIRQGGTEAFF. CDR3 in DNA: TGTGCCAGTAGTATAAGACAGGGTGGGACTGAAGCTTTCTTT.

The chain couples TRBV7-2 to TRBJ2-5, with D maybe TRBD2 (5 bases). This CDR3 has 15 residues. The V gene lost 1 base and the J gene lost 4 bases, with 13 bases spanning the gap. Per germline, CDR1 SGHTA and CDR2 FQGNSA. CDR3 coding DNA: TGTGCCAGCAGCTTAGTTTTAGTTGGAGGAGAGACCCAGTACTTC. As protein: CASSLVLVGGETQYF.

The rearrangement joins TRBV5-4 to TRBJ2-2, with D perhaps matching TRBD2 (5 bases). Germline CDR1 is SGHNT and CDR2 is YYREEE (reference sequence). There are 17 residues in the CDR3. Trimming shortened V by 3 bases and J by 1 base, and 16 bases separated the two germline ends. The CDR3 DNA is TGTGCCAGCAGCTACCCACGGAGCGGATTGAACACCGGGGAGCTGTTTTTT. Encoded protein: CASSYPRSGLNTGELFF.

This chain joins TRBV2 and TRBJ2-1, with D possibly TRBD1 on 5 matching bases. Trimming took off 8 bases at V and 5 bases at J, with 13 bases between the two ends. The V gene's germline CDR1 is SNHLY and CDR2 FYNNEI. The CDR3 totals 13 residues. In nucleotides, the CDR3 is TGTGCCAGCTCGCCCGACAGAAACAATGAGCAGTTCTTC. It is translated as CASSPDRNNEQFF.

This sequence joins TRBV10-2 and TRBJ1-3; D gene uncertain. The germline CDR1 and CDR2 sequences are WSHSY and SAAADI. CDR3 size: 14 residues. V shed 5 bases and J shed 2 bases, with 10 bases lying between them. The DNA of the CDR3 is TGCGCCAGCAGTTTTACAGAGACTGGAAACACCATATATTTT. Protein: CASSFTETGNTIYF.

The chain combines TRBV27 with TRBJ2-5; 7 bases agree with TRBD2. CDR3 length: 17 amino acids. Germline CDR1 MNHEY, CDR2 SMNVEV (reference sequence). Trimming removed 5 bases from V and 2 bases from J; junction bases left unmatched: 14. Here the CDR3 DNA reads TGTGCCAGCAGTCCCAGACTAGCTAGTGTTGGACAAGAGACCCAGTACTTC. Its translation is CASSPRLASVGQETQYF.

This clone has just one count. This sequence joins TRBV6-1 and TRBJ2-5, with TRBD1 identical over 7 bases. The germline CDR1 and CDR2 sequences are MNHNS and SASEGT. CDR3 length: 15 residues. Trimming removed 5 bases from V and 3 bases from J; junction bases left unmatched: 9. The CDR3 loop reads CASSPRTGAKETQYF. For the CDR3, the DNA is TGTGCCAGCAGTCCCCGCACAGGGGCCAAAGAGACCCAGTACTTC.